Below, 5 T cell receptor beta chains from the same sample are listed, as sequenced in a study of OX40 agonist ivuxolimab in advanced cancers. TCRdb's table, derived via immunoSEQ multiplex PCR, lists solely in-frame clones and lacks some. The sample lists approximately 72,000 clones, more than 65% occurring once. This specimen was CD4+ or CD8+ T cells sorted from blood, taken in a trial of the OX40 agonist ivuxolimab. These receptors came from an adult with an advanced solid tumor such as melanoma, head and neck, liver or kidney cancer.

The chain links TRBV9 to TRBJ1-2; 10 bases fit TRBD1. The junction had 4 bases not matched to a gene; V was cut back by 2 bases and J by 3 bases. The CDR3 runs to 15 residues. CDR1 is SGDLS and CDR2 is YYNGEE in the germline V gene. CDR3 loop: CASSVATGGDYGYTF. As DNA, the CDR3 is TGTGCCAGCAGCGTGGCGACAGGGGGCGACTATGGCTACACCTTC.

The CDR3 protein is CASMQTSGSYEQYF. In nucleotides, the CDR3 is TGCGCCAGCATGCAAACTAGCGGGAGTTACGAGCAGTACTTC. V gene TRBV10-2 combines with J gene TRBJ2-7, with TRBD2 matching over 11 bases. There are 14 residues in the CDR3. Trimming took 7 bases from V and 4 from J; bases not matched to a gene: 6. Germline V CDR1 and CDR2: WSHSY, SAAADI.

CDR3 region: CATSRARARAFTDTQYF. DNA for the CDR3: TGTGCCACCAGCAGAGCTCGGGCCAGGGCATTCACAGATACGCAGTATTTT. The gene calls are TRBV15 and TRBJ2-3; tentatively, D is TRBD1 (5 bases). Germline CDR1 is LNHNV and CDR2 is YYDKDF (reference sequence). CDR3 length equals 17 residues. V lost 1 base to trimming and J lost 2 bases, with 16 bases between them.

This clone has only one observation. The DNA of the CDR3 is TGCAGCGTTGAGGGGGACAGGGAAAAACAAGAGACCCAGTACTTC. Translating it yields CSVEGDREKQETQYF. The gene calls are TRBV29-1 and TRBJ2-5; 9 bases fit TRBD1. CDR1 is SQVTM, CDR2 ANQGSEA, per germline. This CDR3 comprises 15 residues. V was clipped by 3 bases and J by 2 bases; unmatched bases: 7.

The J gene is TRBJ1-4, the V gene TRBV7-2; 7 nucleotides align to TRBD1. The germline CDR1 and CDR2 sequences are SGHTA and FQGNSA. V lost 1 base and J lost 4; bases outside the gene matches: 3. The CDR3 is made up of 15 amino acids. CDR3 DNA sequence: TGTGCCAGCAGCTTAGGGGACAGTGGTAATGAAAAACTGTTTTTT. The encoded protein is CASSLGDSGNEKLFF.